This T cell receptor (beta chain) derives from a study of blood T cell repertoires in COVID-19. In the study overall: The United States, Italy and Spain were the sources of the acute and convalescent COVID-19 samples. The cDNA or gDNA used as material had been derived from T cells, B-cell-depleted T cells, or PBMCs.

This clone was counted once. Authors' analysis steps: How many nucleated cells were present was estimated from reference gene primer amplification. Profiling relied on immunoSEQ multiplex PCR, and the TCRdb table lists in-frame clones only, not all of them. V and J calls and clone size are those listed in that table; D and trimming were worked out from the DNA. The sample yields a few hundred thousand clones, around 84% seen once. Seattle patients were enrolled during active infection and followed longitudinally. The V gene lost 0 bases and the J gene lost 9 bases, with 12 bases spanning the gap. CDR3 size: 15 residues. Germline loops: CDR1 MGHRA, CDR2 YSYEKL.

The sample consisted of peripheral blood. This TCR came from a woman older than 75 with COVID-19, enrolled during active disease. The chain employs TRBV4-1 and TRBJ1-6; unclear D gene. The CDR3 nucleotides read TGCGCCAGCAGCCAAGACGAGGGAGGTTCTTCACCCCTCCACTTT. This codes for CASSQDEGGSSPLHF.